Sequencing of this T cell receptor beta chain was carried out in a study of T cell repertoires in cytomegalovirus infection. Overall study context: From public TCR beta signatures came an indication of both CMV infection and matching HLA type. Broader study findings: CMV carriers with the relevant HLA were identified by cumulative public TCR beta family frequency. HLA-C-restricted CMV clonotypes gave the most frequent clonotype in two of eight donors.

Germline CDR1 and CDR2: SEHNR and FQNEAQ (reference sequence). The CDR3 runs 13 residues. V was clipped by 5 bases and J by 10 bases, with 15 bases between them. TCRdb analysed the reads with MiXCR anew, one entry per CDR3 protein. The table shows 300,000 or so distinct CDR3 sequences, with about a tenth occurring only once. In this sample, this clonotype turned up many times. The antigen is unknown. The specimen sequenced was PBMCs. The rearrangement uses TRBV7-9 and TRBJ2-1, with TRBD2 as a possible D gene (5 bases). This clonotype originated in a human donor in good health (CMV status not recorded). Some clones in this sample may be carry-over from other donors' samples. CDR3 sequence (DNA): TGTGCCAGCAGCCGGAGGTCCAGCGACGAGCAGTTCTTC. It yields the protein CASSRRSSDEQFF.